This is a list of T cell receptor beta chains from one sample in a study of T cells in Graves' hyperthyroidism and ophthalmopathy. TCRdb re-called the multiplex PCR reads with MiXCR, one entry per CDR3 protein. The sample has more than 150,000 distinct CDR3 sequences, approximately 15% seen once. The material sequenced was blood. Receptors were obtained from a woman aged 45-59 years with Graves' hyperthyroidism. The CDR3 runs from the conserved cysteine through the conserved F or W. The D gene is left open where the match is weak. Clone size is stated in some rows and not others, as once, few, many or a class when expanded.

>few|.|TRBJ1-1|TRBV19
CASSISGLDTEAFF
TGTGCCAGTAGTATCAGCGGGTTAGACACTGAAGCTTTCTTT
>many|.|TRBJ2-1|TRBV28
CASGYRNEQFF
TGTGCCAGCGGGTACAGGAATGAGCAGTTCTTC
>many|TRBD1|TRBJ1-2|TRBV28
CASGPGTVILYGYTF
TGTGCCAGCGGTCCCGGGACAGTTATACTCTATGGCTACACCTTC
>many|.|TRBJ1-1|TRBV19
CASSITAGRGDTEAFF
TGTGCCAGTAGTATAACGGCCGGCAGGGGAGACACTGAAGCTTTCTTT
>many|.|TRBJ1-1|TRBV18
CASSPFGGGDTEAFF
TGTGCCAGCTCACCGTTTGGGGGCGGCGACACTGAAGCTTTCTTT
>many|.|TRBJ2-1|TRBV7-3
CASSPSASINEQFF
TGTGCCAGCAGCCCATCGGCCTCTATCAATGAGCAGTTCTTC
>.|TRBD1|TRBJ1-5|TRBV28
CASNGGVFTGGLNQPQHF
TGTGCCAGCAATGGGGGGGTTTTCACAGGGGGCTTGAATCAGCCCCAGCATTTT
>.|TRBD2|TRBJ2-7|TRBV5-4
CASSGGGLSSYEQYF
TGTGCCAGCAGCGGGGGGGGATTGAGCTCCTACGAGCAGTACTTC
>many|TRBD1|TRBJ1-2|TRBV7-9
CASSVGTGANYGYTF
TGTGCCAGCAGCGTGGGGACAGGAGCTAACTATGGCTACACCTTC
>many|TRBD2|TRBJ2-5|TRBV6-2/TRBV6-3
CASSYSGRVAGLQETQYF
TGTGCCAGCAGTTACTCGGGGCGGGTAGCGGGTCTGCAAGAGACCCAGTACTTC
>.|.|TRBJ1-6|TRBV6-2/TRBV6-3
CASNYSSYNSPLHF
TGTGCCAGCAATTACAGCTCCTATAATTCACCCCTCCACTTT
>many|.|TRBJ2-3|TRBV7-3
CASSLTGTTDTQYF
TGTGCCAGCAGCTTAACTGGGACCACAGATACGCAGTATTTT
>many|TRBD1|TRBJ1-2|TRBV11-2
CASSLASGTGAYGYTF
TGTGCCAGCAGCTTAGCTTCCGGGACAGGGGCCTATGGCTACACCTTC
>many|.|TRBJ1-2|TRBV7-2
CASSYNPSGYTF
TGTGCCAGCAGCTACAACCCAAGTGGCTACACCTTC